Listed here is a single T cell receptor (beta chain). Germline V gives CDR1 MGHRA, CDR2 YSYEKL. This CDR3 comprises 16 residues. Trimming at V came to 0 bases and at J to 4 bases, leaving 8 bases not matched to a gene. Assay used: immunoSEQ multiplex PCR; TCRdb lists only in-frame clones, some missing. This table has a few hundred thousand clones, about nine tenths appearing once. This record belongs to a study of blood T cell repertoires in COVID-19. Turning to the study itself: In each case, the material was cDNA or gDNA derived from T cells, B-cell-depleted T cells, or PBMCs.

Recruits, aged roughly 18 to 95 years, lived in some 25 US areas. The source material was PBMCs or T cells enriched from blood (not recorded which). The chain combines TRBV4-1 with TRBJ2-7, with 8 nucleotides matching TRBD2. This clonotype originated in a woman in her twenties or thirties who had recovered from COVID-19. The CDR3 DNA is TGCGCCAGCAGCCAAGATCCTGGCGGGAGGACTTACGAGCAGTACTTC. Translated, it gives CASSQDPGGRTYEQYF.